Below, 27 T cell receptor beta chains from the same sample are listed, as sequenced in a study of shared clonotypes between healthy human individuals (TCRdb year 2020). For the CD8 naive samples, CD45RO-negative cells were positively selected for CCR7, yielding a CD45RA+CCR7+ population from which TemRA cells were excluded. Libraries were prepared through the immunoSEQ multiplex PCR assay. TCRdb retrieved this table from immuneACCESS and kept in-frame rearrangements only. Not all clones are present; in checked studies, unresolved V genes account for under half, and no reason is known for the remainder. This sample gives some 2.1 million clones in total; about 94% of them show up just once. The ten largest make up about 1.1% of the sample. Source material: naive CD8+ T cells sorted from blood. Per the publication, the cell subset or site label means: CD45RA+CCR7+. Receptors were obtained from a man in his late teens or twenties in good health.

V gene TRBV5-5 combines with J gene TRBJ1-1, with TRBD1 matching 7 bases. The junction had 10 bases not matched to a gene; V was cut back by 2 bases and J by 6 bases. This CDR3 is built from 15 residues. Germline V gene sequence: CDR1 SGHKS, CDR2 YYEKEE (reference sequence). Written as DNA, the CDR3 is TGTGCCAGCAGCTTCGGTACAGGGGCCTCCGCTGAAGCTTTCTTT. Translated, it gives CASSFGTGASAEAFF.

The rearrangement joins TRBV10-1 to TRBJ1-1, with 7 bases matching TRBD1. The ends lost 2 bases at V and 4 bases at J; junction bases unmatched: 13. The CDR3 contains 17 residues. Per the germline V gene, CDR1 is WNHNN and CDR2 is SYGVQD (reference sequence). The CDR3 region has the DNA TGCGCCAGCAGTGAGCCGCTGACAGGGTTCGGCAGCACTGAAGCTTTCTTT. This gives the protein CASSEPLTGFGSTEAFF.

Concerning this clone: Within the sample, other DNA sequences also encode this same CDR3. This rearrangement joins TRBV29-1 to TRBJ1-2; D call uncertain. Germline V gene lookup returns CDR1 SQVTM and CDR2 ANQGSEA. The CDR3 consists of 11 residues. The V end was cut by 4 bases, the J end by 4 bases, with 7 bases between. In DNA, the CDR3 is TGCAGCGTTGGTACAGTCTATGGCTACACCTTC. Translating gives CSVGTVYGYTF.

This rearrangement joins TRBV6-5 to TRBJ2-5; D is unresolved. The ends were cut back, 2 bases at V and 4 bases at J, with 2 bases in the middle. This CDR3 is 11 amino acids long. Germline V gene lookup returns CDR1 MNHEY and CDR2 SVGAGI. The CDR3 DNA reads as TGTGCCAGCAGTTACCCAGAGACCCAGTACTTC. Translation: CASSYPETQYF.

The V gene is TRBV4-1, the J gene TRBJ2-1, with 7 bases aligning to TRBD2. Germline V gene lookup returns CDR1 MGHRA and CDR2 YSYEKL. V lost 2 bases, J lost 6 bases, and 4 bases stayed unmatched. The CDR3 extends over 14 amino acids. This CDR3 is CASSQPSGINEQFF. The CDR3 DNA reads TGCGCCAGCAGCCAACCAAGCGGGATCAATGAGCAGTTCTTC.

In regard to this clone: Other DNA sequences in the same sample also yield this CDR3. This chain links TRBV6-5 with TRBJ2-7, with D possibly matching TRBD2 (6 bases). The CDR3 is 14 amino acids. Trimming pared 0 bases from V and 6 bases from J, leaving 12 bases between. Germline V gene lookup returns CDR1 MNHEY and CDR2 SVGAGI. The CDR3 loop reads CASSYSPGAGEQYF. CDR3 DNA: TGTGCCAGCAGTTACTCGCCGGGAGCGGGCGAGCAGTACTTC.

This rearrangement joins TRBV30 to TRBJ1-1; D is unresolved. Trimming stripped 6 bases from V and 1 base from J, with 9 bases between. Germline lookup yields CDR1 GTSNPN and CDR2 SVGIG (reference sequence). The length of the CDR3 is 12 residues. The CDR3 sequence is CACRGRNTEAFF. For the CDR3, the DNA is TGTGCCTGTCGGGGAAGGAACACTGAAGCTTTCTTT.

This chain joins TRBV12-5 and TRBJ2-2, with D unclear. The ends were cut back, 3 bases at V and 6 bases at J, with 8 bases in the middle. Germline CDR1 is LGHNT and CDR2 is FRNRAP. The CDR3 spans 13 residues. CDR3 nucleotide sequence: TGTGCTAGTGGTTTACCCAGACCCGGGGAGCTGTTTTTT. Its translation: CASGLPRPGELFF.

The V call is TRBV29-1, the J call TRBJ1-2, with 8 bases lining up with TRBD1. The CDR3 is 13 residues long. The ends lost 7 bases at V and 4 bases at J; junction bases unmatched: 8. Germline V lookup: CDR1 SQVTM, CDR2 ANQGSEA. The CDR3 DNA follows: TGCAGCGCGCTGGGACAGGACGGCTATGGCTACACCTTC. It is translated as CSALGQDGYGYTF.

The chain recombines TRBV9 with TRBJ2-7; tentatively, D is TRBD1 (7 bases). Looked up from germline, CDR1 is SGDLS and CDR2 is YYNGEE. V was cut by 3 bases and J by 1 base, with 14 bases left in between. The CDR3 length is 15 residues. The CDR3 here is CASSGGDSLSYEQYF. Here the CDR3 DNA reads TGTGCCAGCAGCGGCGGGGACAGCCTGTCCTACGAGCAGTACTTC.

This rearrangement joins TRBV6-1 to TRBJ1-2, with TRBD1 matching 9 bases. Germline V CDR1 and CDR2: MNHNS, SASEGT. The CDR3 loop spans 15 amino acids. The junction had 5 bases not matched to a gene; V was cut back by 3 bases and J by 3 bases. Written as DNA, the CDR3 is TGTGCCAGCAGTGACCCGGGACAGGGCGACTATGGCTACACCTTC. Protein sequence: CASSDPGQGDYGYTF.

The chain uses TRBV7-8 and TRBJ1-1, with 7 bases lining up with TRBD1. This CDR3 is 12 amino acids long. Trimming at V came to 3 bases and at J to 6 bases, leaving 1 base not matched to a gene. Germline CDR1 reads SGHVS; CDR2 reads FQNEAQ. CDR3 DNA: TGTGCCAGCAGCTTGACAGGGCCTGAAGCTTTCTTT. Translating gives CASSLTGPEAFF.

The V gene is TRBV5-6, the J gene TRBJ2-7, with D maybe TRBD1 (6 bases). The V gene's germline CDR1 is SGHDT and CDR2 YYEEEE. The CDR3 consists of 14 residues. The V end lost 4 bases, the J end lost 2 bases, and 13 bases lay between the germline ends. CDR3 amino acids: CASSLQGNAYEQYF. The CDR3 DNA sequence: TGTGCCAGCAGCCTGCAGGGGAACGCCTACGAGCAGTACTTC.

This chain's CDR3 is CASSLEGMNTEAFF. The CDR3 DNA reads as TGTGCCAGCAGTTTGGAGGGCATGAACACTGAAGCTTTCTTT. This chain joins TRBV6-5 and TRBJ1-1, with D hard to call. The ends were cut back, 4 bases at V and 0 bases at J, with 9 bases in the middle. Germline CDR1 is MNHEY and CDR2 is SVGAGI. The CDR3 contains 14 residues.

The CDR3: CASSAFPGVGFSEQFF. The CDR3 coding sequence is TGTGCCAGCAGTGCTTTCCCAGGGGTCGGTTTCAGTGAGCAGTTCTTC. The V and J genes are TRBV2 and TRBJ2-1; D is possibly TRBD1 (6 bases). The CDR3 is 16 residues long. The V end lost 4 bases, the J end lost 9 bases, and 22 bases lay between the germline ends. Germline V gives CDR1 SNHLY, CDR2 FYNNEI.

The chain is built from TRBV4-3 and TRBJ2-1; unclear D gene. From germline, CDR1 is LGHNA and CDR2 YSLEER. The CDR3 totals 12 residues. V was shortened by 5 bases and J by 2 bases, with 4 bases between the two germline ends. The CDR3 is CASSDTYNEQFF. CDR3 sequence (DNA): TGCGCCAGCAGCGATACCTACAATGAGCAGTTCTTC.

The table lists this clone with a count of one. CDR3 sequence reads: CASSLIQGGFVDYTF. CDR3 nucleotide sequence: TGCGCCAGCAGCTTGATCCAGGGCGGTTTCGTCGACTACACCTTC. The rearrangement links TRBV5-1 to TRBJ1-2; the D gene is possibly TRBD1 (5 bases). Germline V gives CDR1 SGHRS, CDR2 YFSETQ. The length of the CDR3 is 15 residues. V lost 1 base, J lost 10 bases, and 20 bases lay in between.

This rearrangement joins TRBV7-9 to TRBJ2-2, with D unresolved. The CDR3 extends over 13 amino acids. Between the trimmed V and J ends, which lost 5 bases and 6 bases, there was a span of 10 bases. Germline V gene data show CDR1 as SEHNR and CDR2 as FQNEAQ (reference sequence). DNA of the CDR3: TGTGCCAGCAGCCCTCAGGTTGCCGGGGAGCTGTTTTTT. It codes for CASSPQVAGELFF.

The chain combines TRBV7-9 with TRBJ2-7, with no clear D. There are 12 residues in the CDR3. Trimming removed 4 bases from V and 5 bases from J, with 9 bases in between. The V gene's germline CDR1 is SEHNR and CDR2 FQNEAQ (reference sequence). The CDR3 spells CASSSQRDEQYF. The CDR3 DNA reads as TGTGCCAGCAGCTCCCAAAGGGACGAGCAGTACTTC.

This chain joins TRBV27 and TRBJ2-7; D gene ambiguous. In germline, CDR1 is MNHEY, CDR2 SMNVEV (reference sequence). The CDR3 length is 13 residues. V dropped 3 bases and J dropped 7 bases, with 13 bases sitting between them. CDR3 coding DNA: TGTGCCAGCAGTTTGACCGCGCACGAGGAGCAGTACTTC. This gives the protein CASSLTAHEEQYF.

Regarding this clone: The same CDR3 also results from other DNA sequences found in this sample. The chain links TRBV9 to TRBJ1-1; weak D call: TRBD1 (5 bases). The germline gives CDR1 SGDLS, CDR2 YYNGEE. V lost 0 bases and J lost 5, with 11 bases in between. The CDR3 is 14 residues long. The CDR3 sequence: CASSVEGEGTEAFF. CDR3 nucleotide sequence: TGTGCCAGCAGCGTAGAAGGGGAGGGGACTGAAGCTTTCTTT.

The chain carries TRBV28 and TRBJ1-1; D is uncertain. Trimming removed 4 bases from V and 0 bases from J, with 12 bases in between. Germline values: CDR1 MDHEN, CDR2 SYDVKM. CDR3 length: 15 amino acids. CDR3: CASSSYKPLNTEAFF. CDR3 coding DNA: TGTGCCAGCAGTTCGTATAAGCCCCTGAACACTGAAGCTTTCTTT.

V usage is TRBV19 and J usage is TRBJ2-3; 11 nucleotides agree with TRBD2. Germline CDR1 LNHDA, CDR2 SQIVND (reference sequence). The CDR3 has 16 amino acids. Trimming cost V 5 bases and J 3 bases; bases outside gene matches: 7. Here the CDR3 reads CASSVTSGGVTDTQYF. CDR3 nucleotides: TGTGCCAGTAGTGTAACTAGCGGGGGAGTGACAGATACGCAGTATTTT.

This clone appeared a single time. The chain has TRBV6-5 and TRBJ2-7; 10 bases are a match to TRBD2. From germline, CDR1 is MNHEY and CDR2 SVGAGI. V shed 5 bases, J shed 2 bases, and the junction held 6 bases outside the gene matches. The CDR3 totals 15 residues. CDR3 in amino acids: CASSPLAGDTYEQYF. The CDR3 region has the DNA TGTGCCAGCAGTCCCCTAGCGGGAGACACCTACGAGCAGTACTTC.

This chain connects TRBV6-6 to TRBJ1-2; 7 bases line up with TRBD1. The V and J ends lost 2 bases and 8 bases, in that order; junction bases with no gene match: 8. The germline V gene has CDR1 MNHNY and CDR2 SVGAGI (reference sequence). This CDR3 has 14 amino acids. The CDR3 DNA reads as TGTGCCAGCAGTTACCTTCAGGGGGGAGAAGGCTACACCTTC. It translates to CASSYLQGGEGYTF.

CDR3 sequence reads: CASSDRGGPEAFF. The CDR3 region has the DNA TGTGCCAGCAGCGACCGGGGGGGCCCTGAAGCTTTCTTT. This chain links TRBV5-4 with TRBJ1-1; D may be TRBD1 (6 bases). The CDR3 extends over 13 amino acids. Germline values: CDR1 SGHNT, CDR2 YYREEE (reference sequence). V was cut by 4 bases and J by 6 bases, with 13 bases left in between.

The chain combines TRBV14 with TRBJ1-4; D perhaps matches TRBD1 (5 bases). The CDR3 is 16 amino acids. Germline loops: CDR1 SGHDN, CDR2 FVKESK. The ends were cut back, 4 bases at V and 4 bases at J, with 16 bases in the middle. The CDR3 protein is CASSLLAGFGNEKLFF. CDR3 in DNA: TGTGCCAGCAGCCTACTGGCAGGGTTTGGTAATGAAAAACTGTTTTTT. The entire variable domain, with the rest obtained from reference TRBV14 and TRBJ1-4, is as follows: EAGVTQFPSHSVIEKGQTVTLRCDPISGHDNLYWYRRVMGKEIKFLLHFVKESKQDESGMPNNRFLAERTGGTYSTLKVQPAELEDSGVYFCASSLLAGFGNEKLFFGSGTQLSVL.